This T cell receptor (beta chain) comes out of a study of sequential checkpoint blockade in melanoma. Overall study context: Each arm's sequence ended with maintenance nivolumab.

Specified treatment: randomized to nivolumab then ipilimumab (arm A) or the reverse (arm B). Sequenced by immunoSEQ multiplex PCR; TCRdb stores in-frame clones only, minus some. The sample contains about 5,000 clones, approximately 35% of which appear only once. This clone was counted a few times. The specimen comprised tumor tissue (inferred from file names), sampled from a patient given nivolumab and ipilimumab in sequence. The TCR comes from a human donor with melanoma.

The CDR3 DNA reads as TGTGCCAGCAGTTTGGCTGGGTTGGGCACCGGGGAGCTGTTTTTT. It translates to CASSLAGLGTGELFF. V gene TRBV28 combines with J gene TRBJ2-2; no clear D gene. The CDR3 has 15 amino acids. CDR1 MDHEN and CDR2 SYDVKM come from the germline V gene. The V end was cut by 3 bases, the J end by 4 bases, with 12 bases between.